Sequencing of this T cell receptor beta chain was carried out in a study of T cell responses to AZD1222 COVID-19 vaccine (dated by TCRdb to 2020 to 2022). About the full investigation: AZD1222 recipients given second doses at about 4 weeks or at about 12 weeks were pooled, since spike-specific TCR depth and breadth were not found to differ between the two schedules. TCR sequencing was performed for more than 230 trial participants, of whom about 210 were given two doses of AZD1222 and around 26 were given two doses of MenACWY control vaccine. Enrollment into the trials was organized by age into subgroups of 18-55, 56-69 and 70-plus years, and those subgroups contained roughly 150, 30 and 60 TCR-sequenced participants, respectively.

What the study reported, not specific to this receptor: Conclusions about previously exposed vaccinees are limited, since just five or six AZD1222 recipients were seropositive for SARS-CoV-2 at baseline. Reportedly, almost half of the unique spike-specific TCRs recognized epitopes lying outside the regions that are mutated in the B.1.351 and B.1.1.7 variants. The 56-69-year group was small, and its depth increase did not reach significance, likely because of low power. Spike-specific TCR breadth and depth rose significantly after two AZD1222 doses compared with day 0 and with MenACWY recipients. Participants were mostly white British and included more females than males, and it was suggested by the authors that clonal diversity may have been underestimated. Vaccine-associated CD4 TCRs spanned the whole spike protein, with dominant responses in regions 160-218 and 743-854. No day 14 peak-response samples were available, so repertoires were characterized only after the peak T cell response.

Turning to this clone: No antigen is known for it. No quality values exist for individual bases; no much larger clone is one base distant.

The CDR3 regions of human TCRbeta chains were subjected to immunosequencing. The study's own analysis went as follows. TCRs in the repertoires were compared against a reference library of SARS-CoV-2-specific TCRs that had been generated with the MIRA antigen-specificity platform. Breadth was defined as the fraction of unique TCRs that were SARS-CoV-2-associated. Depth was defined as the fraction of total T cells that were SARS-CoV-2-associated. Using the MIRA data, each spike-specific TCR was mapped to the spike region that the TCR reacts to and placed in a CD4 or CD8 class. Log10-transformed breadth and depth values were compared by one-way ANOVA with Sidak's multiple comparisons tests. In TCRdb, the immuneACCESS table is reduced to in-frame sequences with V and J assigned. These tables do not hold every clone; where another copy was compared, an unresolved V gene accounts for under half, and the others remain unexplained. Clonal size and the V and J genes are those of that table, whereas D and trimming came from the DNA. Within this sample are some 130,000 clones, with 75% to 95% of them counted one time only. Jointly, the top ten make up less than 9% of the sample.

The junction carries 11 bases between V and J, which are trimmed by 6 bases and 2 bases respectively. Including cysteine and phenylalanine, the CDR3 has 14 amino acids. Only CDR3 DNA remains: 42 bases, in frame from the first base. CDR1 MNHEY and CDR2 SVGEGT were looked up in the germline V gene. The sample's time point label, decoded: baseline before first vaccination. Vaccinee samples were obtained from the UK trials COV001 and COV002, which included a single-blind randomized controlled phase 2/3 trial of AZD1222 (ChAdOx1 nCoV-19) in healthy adults. For TCRbeta chain sequencing, PBMC samples were collected from trial participants at day 0 and at day 28 after the second dose.

The sample consisted of peripheral blood, taken on day 0 of AZD1222 vaccination. This clonotype was obtained from an adult in good health. The V gene is TRBV6-2 or TRBV6-3 and the J gene is TRBJ2-1; a weak D assignment points to TRBD2 (6 bases agree). The sequenced DNA is TGTGCCAGCAGCGGTTCTAGCGCCTACAATGAGCAGTTCTTC. Translated, it reads CASSGSSAYNEQFF.